A selection of T cell receptor beta chains follows, all from one sample in a study of blood T cell repertoires in COVID-19. Profiling relied on immunoSEQ multiplex PCR, and the TCRdb table lists in-frame clones only, not all of them. The repertoire holds 61,000 or so clones, with around 88% as singletons. Sequencing was performed on peripheral blood. All receptors come from a woman older than 75 with active COVID-19. CDR3s include the opening cysteine and the closing phenylalanine or tryptophan. Expanded clones get a size class; other rows say once, few or many, or leave the size out.

V gene: TRBV9; J gene: TRBJ2-1; clone size: NA; CDR3 protein: CASSKNWGLDEQFF
V gene: TRBV5-1; J gene: TRBJ2-1; clone size: once; CDR3 protein: CASSGRLAGTFGDEQFF
V gene: TRBV7-9; J gene: TRBJ2-5; clone size: NA; CDR3 protein: CASSFFGTDKETQYF
V gene: TRBV20-1; J gene: TRBJ2-5; clone size: once; CDR3 protein: CSASRGVAGSETQYF
V gene: TRBV6-5; J gene: TRBJ2-5; clone size: NA; CDR3 protein: CASRASGGFGETQYF
V gene: TRBV10-1; J gene: TRBJ2-3; clone size: NA; CDR3 protein: CASSELSFSGTDTQYF
V gene: TRBV15; J gene: TRBJ2-2; clone size: NA; CDR3 protein: CATSARGGGGELFF
V gene: TRBV28; J gene: TRBJ1-1; clone size: NA; CDR3 protein: CASSQRQGGTEAFF
V gene: TRBV5-4; J gene: TRBJ2-3; clone size: NA; CDR3 protein: CASSLVGGSGTDTQYF
V gene: TRBV7-3; J gene: TRBJ2-3; clone size: NA; CDR3 protein: CASSLAGPPTDTQYF
V gene: TRBV2; J gene: TRBJ1-4; clone size: NA; CDR3 protein: CASRVGASNEKLFF
V gene: TRBV10-2; J gene: TRBJ2-7; clone size: NA; CDR3 protein: CASNPVSGSSSYEQYF
V gene: TRBV13; J gene: TRBJ2-7; clone size: few; CDR3 protein: CASSSKRTGTGVEQYF
V gene: TRBV5-1; J gene: TRBJ2-1; clone size: once; CDR3 protein: CASSLRQGDIGEQFF
V gene: TRBV7-2; J gene: TRBJ1-6; clone size: NA; CDR3 protein: CASSLVGLAGFYNSPLHF
V gene: TRBV7-8; J gene: TRBJ2-7; clone size: NA; CDR3 protein: CASRLSGGAGEQYF
V gene: TRBV16; J gene: TRBJ2-1; clone size: NA; CDR3 protein: CASSLRQNNEQFF
V gene: TRBV2; J gene: TRBJ2-3; clone size: NA; CDR3 protein: CASSAGTAADTQYF
V gene: TRBV19; J gene: TRBJ2-5; clone size: NA; CDR3 protein: CASSEGLAGFTPQYF
V gene: TRBV4-1; J gene: TRBJ1-4; clone size: NA; CDR3 protein: CASSPTAATNEKLFF
V gene: TRBV19; J gene: TRBJ1-2; clone size: few; CDR3 protein: CASTVSDPNYGYTF
V gene: TRBV19; J gene: TRBJ1-1; clone size: NA; CDR3 protein: CASSIGRDTEAFF
V gene: TRBV27; J gene: TRBJ2-3; clone size: NA; CDR3 protein: CASSILASGGWDTQYF
V gene: TRBV7-9; J gene: TRBJ1-5; clone size: many; CDR3 protein: CASSFGGTDQPQHF
V gene: TRBV27; J gene: TRBJ1-2; clone size: NA; CDR3 protein: CASSVGTGGGYTF
V gene: TRBV12-5; J gene: TRBJ1-2; clone size: medium-sized; CDR3 protein: CASGPDSFRYTF
V gene: TRBV3-1/TRBV3-2; J gene: TRBJ1-1; clone size: once; CDR3 protein: CASSQPGERTEAFF
V gene: TRBV4-1; J gene: TRBJ2-3; clone size: NA; CDR3 protein: CASSQHPSGVSTDTQYF
V gene: TRBV7-9; J gene: TRBJ2-7; clone size: NA; CDR3 protein: CASSLTGPYEQYF
V gene: TRBV7-3; J gene: TRBJ1-2; clone size: NA; CDR3 protein: CASSPDRGYGYTF
V gene: TRBV19; J gene: TRBJ2-3; clone size: NA; CDR3 protein: CASGNYNTDTQYF
V gene: TRBV4-3; J gene: TRBJ1-2; clone size: once; CDR3 protein: CASSQDVRYGYTF
V gene: TRBV7-2; J gene: TRBJ1-2; clone size: NA; CDR3 protein: CASSPRGPTGGDYGYTF
V gene: TRBV10-2; J gene: TRBJ2-5; clone size: NA; CDR3 protein: CASSPGGGGETQYF